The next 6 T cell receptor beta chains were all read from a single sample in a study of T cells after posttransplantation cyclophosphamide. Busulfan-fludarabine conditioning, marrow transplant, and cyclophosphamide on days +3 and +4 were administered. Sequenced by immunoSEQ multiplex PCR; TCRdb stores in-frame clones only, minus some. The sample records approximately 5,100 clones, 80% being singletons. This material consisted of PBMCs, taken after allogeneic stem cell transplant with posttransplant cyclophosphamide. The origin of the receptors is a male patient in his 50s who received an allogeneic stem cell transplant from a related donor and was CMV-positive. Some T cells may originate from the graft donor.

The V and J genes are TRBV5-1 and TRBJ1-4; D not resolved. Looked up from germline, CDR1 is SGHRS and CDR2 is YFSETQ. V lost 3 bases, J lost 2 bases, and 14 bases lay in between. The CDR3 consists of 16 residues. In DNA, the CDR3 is TGCGCCAGCAGCTCCATGTCGTTAGAGACTAATGAAAAACTGTTTTTT. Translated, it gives CASSSMSLETNEKLFF.

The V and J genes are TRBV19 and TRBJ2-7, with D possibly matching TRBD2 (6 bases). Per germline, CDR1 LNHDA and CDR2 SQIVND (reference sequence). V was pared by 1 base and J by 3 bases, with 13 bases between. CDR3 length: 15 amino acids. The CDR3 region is CASSIGAGKGYEQYF. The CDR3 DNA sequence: TGTGCCAGTAGTATAGGGGCGGGGAAAGGCTACGAGCAGTACTTC.

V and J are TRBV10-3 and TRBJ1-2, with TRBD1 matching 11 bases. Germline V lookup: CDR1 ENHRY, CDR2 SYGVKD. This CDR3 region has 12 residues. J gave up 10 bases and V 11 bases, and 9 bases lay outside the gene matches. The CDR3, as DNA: TGTGCCTCAAACAAGGGACAGGGGGACTACACCTTC. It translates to CASNKGQGDYTF.

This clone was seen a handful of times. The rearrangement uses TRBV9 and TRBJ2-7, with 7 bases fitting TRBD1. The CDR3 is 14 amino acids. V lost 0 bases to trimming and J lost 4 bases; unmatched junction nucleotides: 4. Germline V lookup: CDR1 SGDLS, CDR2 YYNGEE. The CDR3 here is CASSVGGQLYEQYF. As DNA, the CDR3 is TGTGCCAGCAGCGTAGGGGGACAGCTATACGAGCAGTACTTC.

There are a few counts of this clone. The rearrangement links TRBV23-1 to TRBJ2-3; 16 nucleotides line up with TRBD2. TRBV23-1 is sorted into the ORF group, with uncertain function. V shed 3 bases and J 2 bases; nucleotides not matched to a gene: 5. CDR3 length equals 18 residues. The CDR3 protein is CASSHPGTSGGDTDTQYF. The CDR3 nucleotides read TGCGCCAGCAGTCACCCCGGGACTAGCGGGGGGGACACAGATACGCAGTATTTT.

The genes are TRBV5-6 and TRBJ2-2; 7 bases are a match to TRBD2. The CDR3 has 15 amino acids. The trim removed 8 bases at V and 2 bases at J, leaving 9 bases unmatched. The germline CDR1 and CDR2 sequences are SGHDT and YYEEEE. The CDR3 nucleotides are TGTGCCAGTGAGGCTGGCGGGAGCAACACCGGGGAGCTGTTTTTT. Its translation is CASEAGGSNTGELFF.